This T cell receptor beta chain was identified during a study of chemoradiotherapy in HPV16-positive cancers. At the level of the study: A couple of HPV16-positive patients' cells yielded candidate HPV-specific clones and common motifs.

Turning to this clone: What it recognizes is unknown.

Study-wide results and caveats: For HPV16-positive patients, expanding HPV-responsive T cells associated with longer recurrence-free survival. Candidate HPV-specific clones and E7-related TCR motifs grew in tumor during treatment. Functional assays defining HPV-specific T cells used only a couple of HPV16-positive patients.

The CDR3 contains 16 residues. Generated by immunoSEQ multiplex PCR, the TCRdb table keeps only in-frame clones and is missing some. Of approximately 12,000 clones listed, 91% are singletons. The J gene is TRBJ1-4, the V gene TRBV21-1. TRBV21-1 is an annotated pseudogene. This sequence was found in a human donor with HPV-associated anogenital cancer. The sequencing used blood, collected from a patient who underwent chemoradiotherapy. DNA of the CDR3: TGTGCCAGCAGCCCGCGCTTAGCTACAAGTAATGAAAAACTGTTTTTT. Translating it yields CASSPRLATSNEKLFF.